The rows below give T cell receptor beta chains drawn from one sample of a study of shared clonotypes between healthy human individuals. Clones were sequenced by immunoSEQ multiplex PCR, and TCRdb holds only the in-frame ones, with some missing. The sample lists hundreds of thousands of clones; roughly nine tenths were seen once. The sequenced sample was naive CD8+ T cells sorted from blood. These receptors were obtained from a man aged 25-45 years in good health. Each CDR3 is given with its conserved first and last residue. Each record gives: V gene, D gene, J gene, clone size, CDR3 DNA, CDR3 protein. A D gene is named only where the DNA matches it firmly. Clone sizes are given selectively: once, few, many, or a class where the clone is expanded.

>TRBV29-1|-|TRBJ1-1|-
TGCAGCGTTCTCCGGGACACTGAAGCTTTCTTT
CSVLRDTEAFF
>TRBV4-1|TRBD1|TRBJ2-7|few
TGCGCCAGCAGCCTCGGACAGGGGGCGCCCTACGAGCAGTACTTC
CASSLGQGAPYEQYF
>TRBV6-1|TRBD2|TRBJ2-2|once
TGTGCCAGCAGTGACTGGGCGGGAGACGGTTGGAGTGGCACCGGGGAGCTGTTTTTT
CASSDWAGDGWSGTGELFF
>TRBV5-4|-|TRBJ2-6|-
TGTGCCAGCAGACGTATAGATTCTGGGGCCAACGTCCTGACTTTC
CASRRIDSGANVLTF
>TRBV27|-|TRBJ2-2|-
TGTGCCAGCAGTTTATCTGCAATGTCCGGGGAGCTGTTTTTT
CASSLSAMSGELFF
>TRBV27|TRBD1|TRBJ1-5|-
TGTGCCAGCAGACCCCAGACAGGGCCTCAGCCCCAGCATTTT
CASRPQTGPQPQHF
>TRBV2|-|TRBJ1-5|few
TGTGCCAGCAGTAGGACAGACTATAGCAATCAGCCCCAGCATTTT
CASSRTDYSNQPQHF
>TRBV30|-|TRBJ2-1|-
TGTGCCTGGAGTCCCGCTTTAGGCGGGATCGCGCAGTTCTTC
CAWSPALGGIAQFF
>TRBV7-2|-|TRBJ2-1|-
TGTGCCAGCAGCTTCAGGGTATCCTACAATGAGCAGTTCTTC
CASSFRVSYNEQFF
>TRBV6-5|TRBD1|TRBJ2-2|once
TGTGCCAGCGAAGGACAGGCCAATAGCGGGGAGCTGTTTTTT
CASEGQANSGELFF
>TRBV14|-|TRBJ2-2|-
TGTGCCAGCAGCCCGTTCACCGGGGAGCTGTTTTTT
CASSPFTGELFF